One sample yielded the 24 T cell receptor beta chains listed below, sequenced in a study of blood T cell repertoires in COVID-19. The method was immunoSEQ multiplex PCR; TCRdb's version includes in-frame clones alone and lacks a portion of them. This sample has more than 350,000 clones; just under 90% occur once, and the top ten carry 10%. What was sequenced was PBMCs or T cells enriched from blood (not recorded which). These receptors originate from a woman in her forties or fifties who had recovered from COVID-19.

This chain uses TRBV2 with TRBJ2-7; TRBD1 matches 7 bases. CDR1 and CDR2 (germline): SNHLY, FYNNEI. The J segment lost 1 base and the V segment lost 7 bases, leaving 7 bases of the junction unmatched. The CDR3 extends over 14 amino acids. Written as DNA, the CDR3 is TGTGCCAGCACATGGGCAGGGGGTTCCTACGAGCAGTACTTC. It is translated as CASTWAGGSYEQYF. Based on the CDR3 plus reference TRBV2 and TRBJ2-7, the full variable domain is EPEVTQTPSHQVTQMGQEVILRCVPISNHLYFYWYRQILGQKVEFLVSFYNNEISEKSEIFDDQFSVERPDGSNFTLKIRSTKLEDSAMYFCASTWAGGSYEQYFGPGTRLTVT.

This clone has just one count. J is TRBJ2-7 and V is TRBV27; D is possibly TRBD2 (5 bases). V lost 3 bases, J lost 2 bases, and 11 bases lay in between. CDR3 size: 14 residues. Germline V CDR1 and CDR2: MNHEY, SMNVEV (reference sequence). The CDR3 nucleotides are TGTGCCAGCAGTTTTGTCACTAGGGCCTACGAGCAGTACTTC. It is translated as CASSFVTRAYEQYF.

The rearrangement links TRBV5-1 to TRBJ1-2; 8 bases align to TRBD1. CDR1 SGHRS and CDR2 YFSETQ come from the germline V gene. V was pared by 6 bases and J by 6 bases, with 4 bases of the junction left unmatched. This CDR3 region has 12 residues. The CDR3 DNA reads as TGCGCCAGCAACGAACAGGGGGATGGCTACACCTTC. It is translated as CASNEQGDGYTF. Full variable domain (outside the CDR3, taken from reference TRBV5-1 and TRBJ1-2): KAGVTQTPRYLIKTRGQQVTLSCSPISGHRSVSWYQQTPGQGLQFLFEYFSETQRNKGNFPGRFSGRQFSNSRSEMNVSTLELGDSALYLCASNEQGDGYTFGSGTRLTVV.

CDR3: CASSVGGIEEKLFF. For the CDR3, the DNA is TGTGCCAGCAGCGTAGGGGGCATCGAGGAAAAACTGTTTTTT. The chain uses TRBV5-6 and TRBJ1-4, with 7 bases lining up with TRBD1. The CDR3 loop spans 14 amino acids. Losses at the gene ends were 4 bases for V and 8 bases for J; bases not matched to a gene: 8. Germline loops: CDR1 SGHDT, CDR2 YYEEEE.

The CDR3 DNA sequence: TGCGCCAGCAACAAGGAGATGAACACTGAAGCTTTCTTT. Protein sequence: CASNKEMNTEAFF. V usage is TRBV10-2 and J usage is TRBJ1-1; D gene ambiguous. The CDR3 loop spans 13 amino acids. Germline loops: CDR1 WSHSY, CDR2 SAAADI. V gave up 7 bases and J gave up 0 bases, with 9 bases separating them.

The chain uses TRBV6-5 and TRBJ2-1; 11 bases fit TRBD1. CDR3 length: 14 residues. V shed 11 bases, J shed 5 bases, and the junction held 8 bases outside the gene matches. The V gene's germline CDR1 is MNHEY and CDR2 SVGAGI. The CDR3 region has the DNA TGTGCCGGCATGGACAGGGGGCAAAACAATGAGCAGTTCTTC. Translating it yields CAGMDRGQNNEQFF.

The gene calls are TRBV5-1 and TRBJ1-1; D gene ambiguous. Trimming left V 4 bases short and J 3 bases short, with 13 bases between. The germline gives CDR1 SGHRS, CDR2 YFSETQ. This CDR3 contains 14 residues. As DNA, the CDR3 is TGCGCCAGCAGCCCCCTTAGCGTTGACACTGAAGCTTTCTTT. Translated, it gives CASSPLSVDTEAFF.

This rearrangement joins TRBV2 to TRBJ2-5, with 7 bases fitting TRBD1. CDR1 is SNHLY and CDR2 is FYNNEI in the germline V gene. The CDR3 is 15 amino acids. V lost 4 bases, J lost 2 bases, and 7 bases stayed unmatched. CDR3 loop: CASSGTGTEQETQYF. The CDR3 region has the DNA TGTGCCAGCAGTGGAACCGGGACAGAACAAGAGACCCAGTACTTC.

The V and J genes are TRBV5-4 and TRBJ1-4; tentative D call: TRBD1 (6 bases). The CDR3 is made up of 15 amino acids. V lost 4 bases and J lost 5, with 15 bases in between. Germline assignment: CDR1 SGHNT and CDR2 YYREEE (reference sequence). The CDR3 sequence: CASSPGGRGNEKLFF. For the CDR3, the DNA is TGTGCCAGCAGCCCCGGCGGCAGGGGAAATGAAAAACTGTTTTTT.

The chain recombines TRBV5-6 with TRBJ2-3, with unresolved D. The CDR3 runs 15 residues. Germline assignment: CDR1 SGHDT and CDR2 YYEEEE. V was trimmed by 0 bases and J by 0 bases, leaving 8 bases between them. The CDR3: CASSLAGTSTDTQYF. The CDR3 bases are TGTGCCAGCAGCTTGGCGGGTACTAGCACAGATACGCAGTATTTT.

This chain connects TRBV19 to TRBJ1-1, with a weak D call TRBD1 (6 bases). The V end lost 5 bases, the J end lost 0 bases, and 7 bases lay between the germline ends. CDR1 LNHDA and CDR2 SQIVND come from the germline V gene (reference sequence). This CDR3 has 13 amino acids. The CDR3 protein is CASSDRLNTEAFF. The CDR3 DNA reads as TGTGCCAGTAGTGACAGGTTGAACACTGAAGCTTTCTTT.

The rearrangement joins TRBV5-1 to TRBJ1-4; D is perhaps TRBD1 (6 bases). Germline V CDR1 and CDR2: SGHRS, YFSETQ. The CDR3 covers 15 residues. Trimming took off 4 bases at V and 7 bases at J, with 17 bases between the two ends. The chain's CDR3 is CASSDARQVTEKLFF. The DNA of the CDR3 is TGCGCCAGCAGCGACGCTCGACAGGTTACTGAAAAACTGTTTTTT.

This sequence joins TRBV3-1 (or the pseudogene TRBV3-2) and TRBJ2-5; D possibly corresponds to TRBD1 (6 bases). Germline CDR1 is LGHDT and CDR2 is YNNKEL (reference sequence). V lost 4 bases and J lost 7, with 13 bases in between. This CDR3 has 13 amino acids. The CDR3 nucleotides read TGTGCCAGCAGCCCGCCGGGACACGGGACCCAGTACTTC. Its translation is CASSPPGHGTQYF.

This clone came up once. The V gene is TRBV30, the J gene TRBJ1-1; D is perhaps TRBD1 (6 bases). Between the trimmed V and J ends, which lost 8 bases and 5 bases, there was a span of 18 bases. The CDR3 totals 13 residues. CDR1 and CDR2 (germline): GTSNPN, SVGIG (reference sequence). This CDR3 reads CALEQGGWTEAFF. As DNA, the CDR3 is TGTGCCCTGGAACAGGGCGGATGGACTGAAGCTTTCTTT.

The rearrangement uses TRBV30 and TRBJ1-2, with D uncertain. Germline V gene lookup returns CDR1 GTSNPN and CDR2 SVGIG (reference sequence). Trimming left V 3 bases short and J 8 bases short, with 10 bases between. The CDR3 runs to 11 residues. The CDR3 bases are TGTGCCTGGAGCCCTCGAGGCGGCTACACCTTC. Translated: CAWSPRGGYTF.

This chain uses TRBV30 with TRBJ1-6; 11 bases are a match to TRBD1. This CDR3 has 18 residues. Germline-derived CDR1 and CDR2 are GTSNPN and SVGIG (reference sequence). With 2 bases clipped from V and 8 bases from J, the junction kept 14 bases outside the gene matches. The DNA of the CDR3 is TGTGCCTGGAGTCATTCATGGGACAGGGGGTGGTTGGATTCACCCCTCCACTTT. As protein: CAWSHSWDRGWLDSPLHF.

The chain has TRBV3-1 (or the pseudogene TRBV3-2) and TRBJ2-7; 9 bases line up with TRBD1. CDR3 size: 16 residues. Germline CDR1 is LGHDT and CDR2 is YNNKEL (reference sequence). V shed 4 bases, J shed 7 bases, and the junction held 14 bases outside the gene matches. CDR3 protein: CASSLRNTGTGWEQYF. CDR3 nucleotide sequence: TGTGCCAGCAGCCTCAGAAATACCGGGACAGGGTGGGAGCAGTACTTC.

The rearrangement links TRBV7-2 to TRBJ2-3; 14 positions match TRBD2. CDR1 is SGHTA, CDR2 FQGNSA, per germline. The J segment lost 3 bases and the V segment lost 6 bases, leaving 5 bases of the junction unmatched. This CDR3 contains 16 residues. The CDR3 sequence is CASSQTSGGGTDTQYF. In nucleotides, the CDR3 is TGTGCCAGCAGTCAGACTAGCGGGGGGGGAACAGATACGCAGTATTTT.

The chain is built from TRBV19 and TRBJ1-5, with 9 bases matching TRBD1. V trimming: 6 bases; J trimming: 4 bases; junction bases outside the gene matches: 7. CDR3 length: 15 amino acids. Germline V lookup: CDR1 LNHDA, CDR2 SQIVND (reference sequence). Here the CDR3 reads CASRPGQGNNQPQHF. The CDR3 DNA follows: TGTGCCAGTAGGCCGGGACAGGGCAATAATCAGCCCCAGCATTTT.

V gene TRBV7-9 combines with J gene TRBJ1-1, with 9 nucleotides matching TRBD1. The V gene's germline CDR1 is SEHNR and CDR2 FQNEAQ (reference sequence). The CDR3 covers 16 residues. The V segment lost 5 bases and the J segment 1 base; nucleotides outside the gene matches: 8. The CDR3 nucleotides read TGTGCCAGCAGCGTACCACAGGGGGCGGAGAACACTGAAGCTTTCTTT. It yields the protein CASSVPQGAENTEAFF.

This rearrangement joins TRBV4-1 to TRBJ1-4; D gene uncertain. The CDR3 runs 15 residues. The germline gives CDR1 MGHRA, CDR2 YSYEKL. V was shortened by 1 base and J by 5 bases, with 11 bases between the two germline ends. The CDR3 DNA reads as TGCGCCAGCAGCCAAGCGGTTTGGGAGAATGAAAAACTGTTTTTT. Protein: CASSQAVWENEKLFF.

The chain is built from TRBV7-9 and TRBJ1-6, with D possibly TRBD1 on 6 matching bases. This CDR3 is 14 amino acids long. Germline values: CDR1 SEHNR, CDR2 FQNEAQ (reference sequence). V lost 4 bases and J 15 bases, leaving 19 bases between the germline ends. Here the CDR3 DNA reads TGTGCCAGCAGCTCGCCGGGACACGGGTCGATCCTCCACTTT. The encoded protein is CASSSPGHGSILHF. Filled out from reference TRBV7-9 and TRBJ1-6, the complete variable domain reads DTGVSQNPRHKITKRGQNVTFRCDPISEHNRLYWYRQTLGQGPEFLTYFQNEAQLEKSRLLSDRFSAERPKGSFSTLEIQRTEQGDSAMYLCASSSPGHGSILHFGNGTRLTVT.

The chain links TRBV5-6 to TRBJ1-1; D not certain. V lost 0 bases and J 1 base, leaving 7 bases between the germline ends. CDR3 length equals 14 residues. Germline CDR1 reads SGHDT; CDR2 reads YYEEEE. The CDR3 region is CASSLDSQNTEAFF. In DNA, the CDR3 is TGTGCCAGCAGCTTGGATAGCCAGAACACTGAAGCTTTCTTT.

This clone occurred once. The chain has TRBV6-5 and TRBJ2-2; D gene unclear. The ends were cut back, 4 bases at V and 5 bases at J, with 5 bases in the middle. Germline CDR1 reads MNHEY; CDR2 reads SVGAGI. The CDR3 has 12 amino acids. For the CDR3, the DNA is TGTGCCAGCAGTTCCGGGACCGGGGAGCTGTTTTTT. The encoded protein is CASSSGTGELFF.